This T cell receptor beta chain was captured in a study of post-analysis software for immune sequencing data (dated by TCRdb to 2013 to 2016). With respect to the entire study: Relapsing-remitting, secondary progressive and progressive-relapsing multiple sclerosis were recorded as disease courses, and subtype annotation was lacking for some patients. The patient repertoires were set against roughly eleven previously published healthy control repertoires from donors whose ages ranged from 6 to 25 years. A subset of samples was prepared in parallel using single-end sample barcoding, then pooled and co-amplified after Illumina adapter ligation. On the study overall, not on this receptor specifically: Direct clustering with F measure showed strong co-clustering of samples prepared in the same batch, prompting a batch-effect correction. The multiple sclerosis patient group was slightly younger than the control group. Multiple sclerosis patients had significantly lower normalized Chao1 diversity than controls, a result that suggests substantial peripheral T-cell clonal expansion. Significantly higher frequencies in patients than in controls were found for several TRBV segments, including TRBV5-6, TRBV5-1 and TRBV20-1.

Regarding this clonotype: What antigen it recognizes has not been identified. No base-level quality is on record; no much larger clone is a single base apart.

CDR1 is given as ENHRY and CDR2 as SYGVKD, both from the germline V gene. Reading from cysteine to phenylalanine, the CDR3 counts 18 amino acids. Of all the DNA, just the CDR3 is kept, 54 bases in frame from base 1. Germline trimming: 2 bases from V, 1 base from J; junction bases outside gene matches: 8. TCR beta repertoires were profiled from peripheral blood of more than ten young patients with multiple sclerosis to demonstrate the VDJtools post-analysis software. The multiple sclerosis patients were children and adolescents ranging in age from roughly 6 to 15 years. The library was built by means of PCR. Sequencing took place on an Illumina HiSeq 2500. To reduce PCR and sequencing biases, unique molecular identifiers were incorporated into the TCR beta cDNA libraries. About 500,000 cDNA molecules were obtained for every 1 to 10 million input T cells, so each molecule roughly corresponded to one T cell. Patient libraries were prepared and sequenced with the same protocol used for the earlier healthy control dataset. Samples belonging to the same batch were prepared together, multiplexed and sequenced on a shared HiSeq lane. The authors' analysis ran thus. Raw barcoded reads were processed with MIGEC, discarding single-read molecular identifier groups before consensus assembly and CDR3 extraction. Clonotype tables were post-analysed with VDJtools, normalizing diversity by down-sampling all datasets to the smallest sample size. Repertoire overlap clustering matched CDR3 amino acid but not nucleotide sequences to correct batch-related cross-sample contamination. TCRdb's own reprocessing of the public reads used fastp at Q25 and MiXCR and kept productive beta chains. Entries that share a CDR3 protein sequence are merged under the most common genes and DNA. Clone size and V and J calls follow TCRdb, not the original study. The sample table shows roughly 600,000 distinct CDR3 sequences, and 44% are seen once. Around 1.7% of the sample lies in the top ten.

Sequencing input: blood. This chain is built from TRBV10-3 and TRBJ2-5; the central 12 bases match TRBD1. The source is a girl between 10 and 17 years old with multiple sclerosis. The CDR3: CAISERDRGQVGQETQYF. The DNA sequence follows: TGTGCCATCAGTGAGCGGGACAGGGGGCAAGTCGGCCAAGAGACCCAGTACTTC.